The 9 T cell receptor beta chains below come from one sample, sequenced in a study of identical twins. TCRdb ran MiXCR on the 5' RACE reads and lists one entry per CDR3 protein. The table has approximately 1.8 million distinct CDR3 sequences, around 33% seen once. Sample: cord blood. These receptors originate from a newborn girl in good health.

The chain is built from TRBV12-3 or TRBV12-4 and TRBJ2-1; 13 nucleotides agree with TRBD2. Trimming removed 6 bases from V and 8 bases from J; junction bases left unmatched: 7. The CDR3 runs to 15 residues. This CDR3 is CASSSGLAGHDEQFF. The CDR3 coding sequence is TGTGCCAGCAGCTCGGGACTAGCGGGACACGATGAGCAGTTCTTC.

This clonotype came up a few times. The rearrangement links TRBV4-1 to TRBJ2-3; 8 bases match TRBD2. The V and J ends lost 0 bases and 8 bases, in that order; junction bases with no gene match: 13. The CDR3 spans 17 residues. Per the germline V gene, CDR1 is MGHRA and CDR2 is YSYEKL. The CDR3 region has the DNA TGCGCCAGCAGCCAAGATCGGGAGCGGGGGACCACCTTTACGCAGTATTTT. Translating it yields CASSQDRERGTTFTQYF.

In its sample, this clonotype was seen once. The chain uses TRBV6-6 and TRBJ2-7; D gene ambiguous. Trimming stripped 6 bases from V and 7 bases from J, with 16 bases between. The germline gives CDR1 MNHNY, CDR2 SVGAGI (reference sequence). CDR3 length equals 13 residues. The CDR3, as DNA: TGTGCCAGCAGCACCCCCTCGTACAATGAGCAGTACTTC. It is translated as CASSTPSYNEQYF.

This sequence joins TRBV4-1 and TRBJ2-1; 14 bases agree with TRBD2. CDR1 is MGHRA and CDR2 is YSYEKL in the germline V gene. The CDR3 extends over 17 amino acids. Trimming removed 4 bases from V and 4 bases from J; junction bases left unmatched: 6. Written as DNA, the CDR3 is TGCGCCAGCAGCCTTGGGACTAGCGGGGGTGGTTACAATGAGCAGTTCTTC. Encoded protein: CASSLGTSGGGYNEQFF.

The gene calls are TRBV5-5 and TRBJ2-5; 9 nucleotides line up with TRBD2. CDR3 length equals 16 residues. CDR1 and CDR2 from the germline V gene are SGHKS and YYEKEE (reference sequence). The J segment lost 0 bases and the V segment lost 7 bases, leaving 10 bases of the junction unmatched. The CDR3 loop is CASVPLAGLYQETQYF. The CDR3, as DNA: TGTGCCAGCGTCCCTCTAGCGGGGCTTTACCAAGAGACCCAGTACTTC.

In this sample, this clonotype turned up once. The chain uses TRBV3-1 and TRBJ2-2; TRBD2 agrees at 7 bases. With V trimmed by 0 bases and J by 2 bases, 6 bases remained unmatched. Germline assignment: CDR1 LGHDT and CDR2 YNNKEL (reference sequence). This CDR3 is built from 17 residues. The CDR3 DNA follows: TGTGCCAGCAGCCAAGATCCAGCGGGGAGAAACACCGGGGAGCTGTTTTTT. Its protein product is CASSQDPAGRNTGELFF.

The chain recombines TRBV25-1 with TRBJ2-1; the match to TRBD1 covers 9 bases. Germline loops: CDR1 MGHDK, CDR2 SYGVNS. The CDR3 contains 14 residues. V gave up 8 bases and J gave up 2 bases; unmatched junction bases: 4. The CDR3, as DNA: TGTGCCAGCCAAGGGGACAGGGCCTACAATGAGCAGTTCTTC. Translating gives CASQGDRAYNEQFF.

The CDR3 coding sequence is TGCGCCAGCAGCTTGGAGGCGGGGGTGCTGAACACTGAAGCTTTCTTT. Its translation: CASSLEAGVLNTEAFF. This chain connects TRBV5-1 to TRBJ1-1; weak D call: TRBD1 (5 bases). V was shortened by 0 bases and J by 0 bases, with 12 bases between the two germline ends. Germline loops: CDR1 SGHRS, CDR2 YFSETQ. The CDR3 covers 16 residues.

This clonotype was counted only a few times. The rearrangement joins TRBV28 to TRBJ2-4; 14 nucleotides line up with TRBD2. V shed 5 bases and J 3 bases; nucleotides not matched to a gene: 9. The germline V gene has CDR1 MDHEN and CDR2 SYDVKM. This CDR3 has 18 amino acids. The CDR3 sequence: CASSPGLAGVYDKNIQYF. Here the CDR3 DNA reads TGTGCCAGCAGTCCGGGACTAGCGGGAGTATACGACAAAAACATTCAGTACTTC.